This T cell receptor beta chain emerged from a study of CD8 T cells in ankylosing spondylitis. TCRdb used MiXCR to reprocess the 5' RACE reads, holding one entry per CDR3 protein. Of under 250,000 distinct CDR3 sequences listed, 30% to 35% were seen once; the top ten hold approximately 4%. The CDR3 has 14 residues. The V gene lost 5 bases and the J gene lost 4 bases, with 14 bases spanning the gap. This clonotype appeared a few times. The sample comprised blood, either unsorted or a sorted T cell fraction (not recorded which). The TCR was taken from a male donor with ankylosing spondylitis or in good health (not recorded which). The rearrangement links TRBV12-3 or TRBV12-4 to TRBJ2-5, with D tentatively TRBD1 or TRBD2 (5 bases each). CDR3 nucleotide sequence: TGTGCCAGCAGTCCCCGGGGCCTCGGAGAGACCCAGTACTTC. Translated: CASSPRGLGETQYF.